The 26 T cell receptor beta chains presented below share a single source sample, sequenced in a study of tumor-infiltrating lymphocytes in glioblastoma multiforme. TCR beta libraries were built from RNA through three nested multiplex PCR rounds using modified ARM-PCR. TCRdb re-derived calls from the multiplex PCR reads in MiXCR, one entry per CDR3 protein. The sample has about 10,000 distinct CDR3 sequences; 66% are singletons. The specimen sequenced was brain tumor tissue. These receptors were taken from a male donor with glioblastoma.

By sample share, this clonotype is medium-sized (0.01 to 0.1%). V gene TRBV6-1 combines with J gene TRBJ2-7; 13 nucleotides line up with TRBD2. The CDR3 consists of 15 residues. V was pared by 4 bases and J by 7 bases, with 7 bases of the junction left unmatched. Germline lookup yields CDR1 MNHNS and CDR2 SASEGT. The CDR3 DNA reads as TGTGCCAGCAGTGCCGGACTAGCGGGAGTAGGTGAGCAGTACTTC. This sequence encodes CASSAGLAGVGEQYF.

A note on this clonotype: Germline is not matched at one junction end, which may reflect a read error. This chain uses TRBV11-3 with TRBJ2-2; TRBD2 might be the D (5 bases). The CDR3 totals 15 residues. CDR1 and CDR2 from the germline V gene are SGHNT and YENEEA. In nucleotides, the CDR3 is TGTGCCAGCAGCTATGCCCTGGCCCGATCCGGGGAGCTGCTTTTT. It specifies CASSYALARSGELLF.

This clonotype came up many times. This CDR3 is CASSPTSGIRNEQFF. CDR3 nucleotide sequence: TGTGCCAGCAGCCCGACTAGCGGGATTAGGAATGAGCAGTTCTTC. The rearrangement joins TRBV6-4 to TRBJ2-1; 11 nucleotides align to TRBD2. Trimming took 6 bases from V and 7 from J; bases not matched to a gene: 8. The CDR3 consists of 15 residues. Germline V gene data show CDR1 as MRHNA and CDR2 as SNTAGT.

Details on this clonotype: The junction differs from germline at one of its ends, possibly a read error. The chain combines TRBV10-3 with TRBJ2-7, with unresolved D. This CDR3 spans 14 amino acids. Germline V gene sequence: CDR1 ENHRY, CDR2 SYGVKD. The CDR3 spells CAISEWSGPYEQCF. The CDR3 nucleotides are TGTGCCATCAGTGAATGGAGTGGGCCCTACGAGCAGTGCTTC.

This clonotype was observed many times. In DNA form, the CDR3 reads TGCAGTGTCGCGTGGTTATCACAGGGACTTAGCACAGATACGCAGTATTTT. As protein: CSVAWLSQGLSTDTQYF. The genes are TRBV20-1 and TRBJ2-3; the D gene could be TRBD1 or TRBD2 (6 bases each). V was clipped by 7 bases and J by 0 bases, with 23 bases between them. The germline V gene encodes CDR1 DFQATT and CDR2 SNEGSKA (reference sequence). The length of the CDR3 is 17 residues.

This clonotype was seen only once. The gene calls are TRBV20-1 and TRBJ1-5; D is undetermined. V lost 6 bases and J 5 bases, leaving 8 bases between the germline ends. Per germline, CDR1 DFQATT and CDR2 SNEGSKA (reference sequence). The CDR3 runs 11 residues. This chain's CDR3 is CSAGEDQPQHF. Here the CDR3 DNA reads TGCAGTGCCGGGGAGGATCAGCCCCAGCATTTT.

The chain employs TRBV10-2 and TRBJ2-5, with D possibly being TRBD1 (6 bases). Germline values: CDR1 WSHSY, CDR2 SAAADI. V dropped 2 bases and J dropped 5 bases, with 12 bases sitting between them. The CDR3 totals 14 residues. The CDR3 sequence is CASSENREWETQYF. Written as DNA, the CDR3 is TGCGCCAGCAGTGAGAACAGGGAATGGGAGACCCAGTACTTC.

This clonotype is medium-sized. This chain joins TRBV20-1 and TRBJ2-5; weak D call: TRBD1 (7 bases). V gave up 0 bases and J gave up 4 bases, with 15 bases separating them. CDR1 is DFQATT and CDR2 is SNEGSKA in the germline V gene (reference sequence). The CDR3 has 15 amino acids. The CDR3 loop is CSAREGSRGAETQYF. CDR3 DNA: TGCAGTGCTAGAGAAGGTTCCAGGGGGGCAGAGACCCAGTACTTC.

Comments on this clonotype: One end of the junction is discordant with germline, which a read error may explain. This sequence joins TRBV10-3 and TRBJ2-3, with unresolved D. Per the germline V gene, CDR1 is ENHRY and CDR2 is SYGVKD. The CDR3 length is 13 residues. The CDR3 nucleotides are TGTGCTATCAGCGAGTCGTATGCAGCTACGCAGTATTTT. Protein sequence: CAISESYAATQYF.

This clonotype was counted only a few times. The chain couples TRBV24-1 to TRBJ2-2; no clear D. With 4 bases removed from V and 0 bases from J, the gap between germline ends came to 11 bases. The CDR3 runs to 16 residues. CDR1 is KGHDR and CDR2 is SFDVKD in the germline V gene. CDR3 coding DNA: TGTGCCACCAGTGAGGCCTGGCCTACGAACACCGGGGAGCTGTTTTTT. Translation: CATSEAWPTNTGELFF.

This clonotype was observed once. This rearrangement joins TRBV20-1 to TRBJ2-1, with 7 bases identical to TRBD2. V trimming: 3 bases; J trimming: 1 base; junction bases outside the gene matches: 3. The CDR3 is 14 amino acids. Germline CDR1 reads DFQATT; CDR2 reads SNEGSKA (reference sequence). This CDR3 reads CSASGRVSYNEQFF. DNA of the CDR3: TGCAGTGCTAGTGGGAGGGTGTCCTACAATGAGCAGTTCTTC.

Concerning this clonotype itself: A read error may be the cause here, since a much bigger clone is one base away. The V and J genes are TRBV29-1 and TRBJ2-5; the match to TRBD1 covers 8 bases. V gave up 4 bases and J gave up 7 bases; unmatched junction bases: 11. The CDR3 contains 14 residues. Per the germline V gene, CDR1 is SQVTM and CDR2 is ANQGSEA. The CDR3 coding sequence is TGCAGCGTTGGATTCCAGGGGGCTAGGGTGACCCAGTACTTC. Protein product: CSVGFQGARVTQYF.

This clonotype was recorded a few times. The germline gene is not matched at one end of the junction; a read error may be the cause. DNA of the CDR3: TGTGCCAGCAGCTTAGATAGGGGGAGGGAGCTGTTCTTC. This gives the protein CASSLDRGRELFF. This rearrangement joins TRBV11-2 to TRBJ2-1, with D possibly being TRBD2 (7 bases). The germline V gene has CDR1 SGHAT and CDR2 FQNNGV. The CDR3 consists of 13 residues.

V is TRBV4-3 and J is TRBJ2-2, with 9 bases lining up with TRBD1. J gave up 6 bases and V 3 bases, and 5 bases lay outside the gene matches. Germline assignment: CDR1 LGHNA and CDR2 YSLEER. The CDR3 has 15 amino acids. The CDR3 DNA follows: TGCGCCAGCAGCCACCATGACAGGGGGGCCGGGGAGCTGTTTTTT. Its protein is CASSHHDRGAGELFF.

A note on this clonotype: At one end the junction does not follow the germline gene, possibly because of a read error. The chain combines TRBV11-2 with TRBJ1-1; possible D gene TRBD1, 6 bases. The CDR3 is 14 amino acids. Per germline, CDR1 SGHAT and CDR2 FQNNGV. The CDR3: CASSFGQMNAEAFF. The CDR3 DNA is TGTGCCAGCAGCTTTGGACAGATGAACGCTGAAGCTTTCTTT.

This clonotype was found many times. The rearrangement uses TRBV30 and TRBJ2-4, with 8 bases lining up with TRBD1. Trimming took 4 bases from V and 7 from J; bases not matched to a gene: 3. Per germline, CDR1 GTSNPN and CDR2 SVGIG (reference sequence). The CDR3 extends over 12 amino acids. CDR3 DNA: TGTGCCTGGAAGTACAGGGGGAACATTCAGTACTTC. It codes for CAWKYRGNIQYF.

This rearrangement joins TRBV5-6 to TRBJ1-1; no clear D. The germline V and J ends were trimmed by 7 bases and 1 base, with 8 bases remaining between them. CDR3 size: 12 residues. CDR1 is SGHDT and CDR2 is YYEEEE in the germline V gene. The CDR3 region has the DNA TGTGCCAGCTGCCTATCGAACACTGAAGCTTTCTTT. It translates to CASCLSNTEAFF. The full variable domain, completed using reference TRBV5-6 and TRBJ1-1, is DAGVTQSPTHLIKTRGQQVTLRCSPKSGHDTVSWYQQALGQGPQFIFQYYEEEERQRGNFPDRFSGHQFPNYSSELNVNALLLGDSALYLCASCLSNTEAFFGQGTRLTVV.

As regards this clonotype: Because the CDR3's place on the DNA is in doubt, the DNA is left out and the CDR3 is given as listed by TCRdb. The chain is built from TRBV4-1 and TRBJ2-2; the table names TRBD2, a call not compared with the DNA. Germline CDR1 reads MGHRA; CDR2 reads YSYEKL. The CDR3 spans 15 amino acids, including both terminal residues. The CDR3 here is CASSQDSGSGELFFF.

Comments on this clonotype: The junction differs from germline at one of its ends, possibly a read error. The chain carries TRBV25-1 and TRBJ1-1, with D perhaps matching TRBD1 (6 bases). The CDR3 spans 15 residues. The V gene's germline CDR1 is MGHDK and CDR2 SYGVNS. The CDR3 nucleotides are TGTGCCAGCAGTGAAGTGGACAGAGTGAACACTGAAGCTCTCTTT. Protein sequence: CASSEVDRVNTEALF.

The sample holds a few counts of this clonotype. This chain joins TRBV20-1 and TRBJ2-3, with D unclear. The CDR3 covers 14 residues. The germline CDR1 and CDR2 sequences are DFQATT and SNEGSKA (reference sequence). Trimming shortened V by 2 bases and J by 4 bases, and 13 bases separated the two germline ends. The CDR3 spells CSARLPDGSDTQYF. DNA for the CDR3: TGCAGTGCTAGACTACCCGACGGCTCAGATACGCAGTATTTT.

A remark on this clonotype: One junction end does not reproduce the germline sequence, and a read error may be involved. The chain combines TRBV29-1 with TRBJ2-7; D perhaps matches TRBD2 (6 bases). The CDR3 sequence is 14 residues long. Germline V gives CDR1 SQVTM, CDR2 ANQGSEA. CDR3 region: CNVVEGKGFYEQYF. The CDR3 nucleotides read TGCAACGTTGTGGAGGGCAAGGGCTTCTACGAGCAGTATTTC.

Ten or more counts support this clonotype. Because it lacks the conserved phenylalanine or tryptophan at the end, this CDR3 is likely a read error. The rearrangement links TRBV7-9 to TRBJ1-2; D gene uncertain. This CDR3 has 12 amino acids. CDR1 and CDR2 from the germline V gene are SEHNR and FQNEAQ (reference sequence). The V and J ends lost 8 bases and 4 bases respectively, with 11 bases between them. In nucleotides, the CDR3 is TGTGCCAGCGGTGGTACTGCCTATGGCTACACCCTC. Protein: CASGGTAYGYTL.

A word on this clonotype: A much more abundant neighbour one base away suggests this may be a read error. This chain uses TRBV6-1 with TRBJ2-3; no definite D call. The CDR3 runs 11 residues. Germline V gene lookup returns CDR1 MNHNS and CDR2 SASEGT. The chain's CDR3 is CTSNELDTQYF. CDR3 in DNA: TGTACCAGCAATGAACTGGATACGCAGTATTTT.

This clonotype was recorded many times. The rearrangement uses TRBV21-1 and TRBJ2-3. TRBV21-1 is classified as a pseudogene. This CDR3 has 11 residues. CDR3 nucleotides: TGTGCCGGACGGGGCAGAGATACGCAGTATTTT. Translation gives CAGRGRDTQYF.

The chain combines TRBV20-1 with TRBJ2-3, with D perhaps matching TRBD2 (5 bases). The CDR3 consists of 14 residues. Trimming cost V 3 bases and J 0 bases, with 10 bases left between them. Germline V gene data show CDR1 as DFQATT and CDR2 as SNEGSKA (reference sequence). The chain's CDR3 is CSARPRTSTDTQYF. The CDR3 bases are TGCAGTGCTAGGCCCAGGACTAGCACAGATACGCAGTATTTT.

The chain uses TRBV12-3 or TRBV12-4 and TRBJ2-7; D gene ambiguous. The CDR3 totals 13 residues. CDR3 amino acids: CRSSYVQSYEQYF. DNA for the CDR3: TGTCGCAGCAGCTATGTACAGAGCTACGAGCAGTACTTC.